Included here is one TCR beta chain sequence, with context. CDR1 and CDR2 (germline): SGDLS, YYNGEE. CDR3 length: 15 amino acids. Trimming removed 2 bases from V and 1 base from J, with 9 bases in between. With 60 Vbeta and 13 Jbeta primers, the PCR was carried out. TCRdb keeps only in-frame clones here, not all; method: immunoSEQ multiplex PCR. The sample has roughly 130,000 clones, more than 60% seen once. The data belong to a study of cytomegalovirus exposure and HLA in healthy donors. This chain connects TRBV9 to TRBJ2-2; no reliable D call. The sequencing sample was made of PBMCs. The TCR originated in a middle-aged woman in good health and CMV-seronegative. In nucleotides, the CDR3 is TGTGCCAGCAGCGTCGAACAGAAGAACACCGGGGAGCTGTTTTTT. It encodes CASSVEQKNTGELFF.